A single sample is the source of the 18 T cell receptor beta chains below, sequenced in a study of T cells in Graves' hyperthyroidism and ophthalmopathy. The TCR beta CDR3 regions underwent amplification using RNA transcripts as the source. The study used the HTBI primer set for a first-round RT-PCR of the TCR CDR3. One entry per CDR3 protein results from TCRdb running MiXCR on the multiplex PCR reads. This table has 480,000 or so distinct CDR3 sequences, about 45% appearing once. Material: peripheral blood or thyroid tissue (not recorded which). The receptors originated from an adult woman with Graves' disease, either hyperthyroidism or ophthalmopathy (not recorded which).

V usage is TRBV7-2 and J usage is TRBJ2-7; TRBD1 or TRBD2 may be the D gene (5 bases each). V was clipped by 3 bases and J by 3 bases, with 9 bases between them. CDR1 is SGHTA, CDR2 FQGNSA, per germline. CDR3 size: 13 residues. As DNA, the CDR3 is TGTGCCAGCAGCTTTTGGGACGGCTACGAGCAGTACTTC. This gives the protein CASSFWDGYEQYF.

At least ten counts were recorded for this clonotype. The V call is TRBV7-2, the J call TRBJ1-1; a possible D gene is TRBD1 (6 bases). V was trimmed by 5 bases and J by 0 bases, leaving 13 bases between them. This CDR3 is built from 15 residues. Germline assignment: CDR1 SGHTA and CDR2 FQGNSA. The CDR3 DNA is TGTGCCAGCAGCGCCGGGTGGGACATGAACACTGAAGCTTTCTTT. Its translation is CASSAGWDMNTEAFF.

This clonotype was counted only a few times. The rearrangement links TRBV7-9 to TRBJ1-2; 8 nucleotides line up with TRBD1. The CDR3 contains 14 residues. V was pared by 4 bases and J by 6 bases, with 7 bases of the junction left unmatched. CDR1 is SEHNR and CDR2 is FQNEAQ in the germline V gene (reference sequence). Here the CDR3 DNA reads TGTGCCAGCAGCTCCGAGACAGGGGCCCATGGCTACACCTTC. Its translation is CASSSETGAHGYTF.

This clonotype turned up a few times. The genes are TRBV20-1 and TRBJ1-1; the match to TRBD1 covers 9 bases. The germline gives CDR1 DFQATT, CDR2 SNEGSKA (reference sequence). This CDR3 has 18 residues. The trim removed 0 bases at V and 7 bases at J, leaving 18 bases unmatched. CDR3 protein: CSARDHLTSGTGSYEAFF. The DNA for the CDR3 is TGCAGTGCTAGAGATCACCTAACGTCCGGGACAGGGTCCTATGAAGCTTTCTTT.

Only a few counts were recorded for this clonotype. The chain has TRBV29-1 and TRBJ2-2; the D gene could be TRBD1 or TRBD2 (5 bases each). The germline V and J ends were trimmed by 8 bases and 4 bases, with 17 bases remaining between them. This CDR3 is 14 amino acids long. Per the germline V gene, CDR1 is SQVTM and CDR2 is ANQGSEA. The CDR3 sequence is CSIQVSRGTGELFF. The CDR3 bases are TGCAGCATCCAGGTTTCGAGGGGCACCGGGGAGCTGTTTTTT.

The chain recombines TRBV10-3 with TRBJ1-4, with D perhaps matching TRBD1 (5 bases). With 10 bases removed from V and 6 bases from J, the gap between germline ends came to 15 bases. In germline, CDR1 is ENHRY, CDR2 SYGVKD. The CDR3 consists of 13 residues. This CDR3 reads CATRGGEDEKLFF. The CDR3 DNA is TGTGCCACCCGGGGGGGGGAGGATGAAAAACTGTTTTTT.

The table lists this clonotype with many counts. In nucleotides, the CDR3 is TGTGCCACCAGTGATCCCATAGCGGGAGAGGAGACCCAGTACTTC. Translating gives CATSDPIAGEETQYF. The V gene is TRBV24-1, the J gene TRBJ2-5, with 9 positions matching TRBD2. Germline-derived CDR1 and CDR2 are KGHDR and SFDVKD. J lost 5 bases, V lost 3 bases, and 6 bases had no gene match. The CDR3 is 15 residues long.

The rearrangement uses TRBV7-2 and TRBJ2-7, with D tentatively TRBD1 or TRBD2 (6 bases each). Trimming shortened V by 0 bases and J by 6 bases, and 15 bases separated the two germline ends. This CDR3 is built from 15 residues. CDR1 and CDR2 (germline): SGHTA, FQGNSA. Written as DNA, the CDR3 is TGTGCCAGCAGCTTAGCGGGGGGCTTAGTGGGCGAGCAGTACTTC. Translated: CASSLAGGLVGEQYF.

The V gene is TRBV7-2, the J gene TRBJ1-2; D uncertain. The CDR3 covers 14 residues. Germline CDR1 and CDR2: SGHTA and FQGNSA. V lost 2 bases and J 2 bases, leaving 9 bases between the germline ends. CDR3 DNA sequence: TGTGCCAGCAGCTTATCCGGCAGGAACTATGGCTACACCTTC. This encodes CASSLSGRNYGYTF.

The rearrangement joins TRBV7-9 to TRBJ1-1; D may be TRBD1 (6 bases). Looked up from germline, CDR1 is SEHNR and CDR2 is FQNEAQ (reference sequence). V lost 0 bases, J lost 7 bases, and 18 bases lay in between. The CDR3 contains 16 residues. This chain's CDR3 is CASSLAGGGGTGEAFF. CDR3 nucleotides: TGTGCCAGCAGCTTAGCTGGTGGAGGGGGAACAGGTGAAGCTTTCTTT.

In its sample, this clonotype was seen many times. J is TRBJ2-7 and V is TRBV15; D unresolved. Germline V gives CDR1 LNHNV, CDR2 YYDKDF (reference sequence). This CDR3 is built from 14 residues. V lost 2 bases to trimming and J lost 3 bases, with 11 bases between them. The DNA for the CDR3 is TGTGCCACCAGCAGACATAGTTCTAGCTACGAGCAGTACTTC. Translation gives CATSRHSSSYEQYF.

This clonotype was observed a few times. The CDR3 DNA reads as TGTGCCAGCAGCCAAGTCACTAGCGGGAACTACGAGCAGTACTTC. This encodes CASSQVTSGNYEQYF. The chain uses TRBV7-9 and TRBJ2-7; 10 nucleotides line up with TRBD2. Germline CDR1 SEHNR, CDR2 FQNEAQ (reference sequence). The CDR3 sequence is 15 residues long. Trimming at V came to 5 bases and at J to 3 bases, leaving 7 bases not matched to a gene.

The chain has TRBV29-1 and TRBJ2-5; perhaps TRBD2 as D (7 bases). The CDR3 totals 14 residues. The germline V gene encodes CDR1 SQVTM and CDR2 ANQGSEA. V was pared by 8 bases and J by 5 bases, with 21 bases between. The CDR3 sequence is CSFIGTTQGETQYF. CDR3 bases: TGCAGCTTTATCGGGACTACCCAGGGGGAGACCCAGTACTTC. The full variable domain, with the rest looked up from reference TRBV29-1 and TRBJ2-5, is SAVISQKPSRDICQRGTSLTIQCQVDSQVTMMFWYRQQPGQSLTLIATANQGSEATYESGFVIDKFPISRPNLTFSTLTVSNMSPEDSSIYLCSFIGTTQGETQYFGPGTRLLVL.

J is TRBJ2-6 and V is TRBV9; tentative D call: TRBD2 (5 bases). The CDR3 contains 17 residues. Trimming removed 0 bases at V and 0 bases at J, with 10 bases between. Per germline, CDR1 SGDLS and CDR2 YYNGEE. CDR3 loop: CASSVAVGSSGANVLTF. DNA of the CDR3: TGTGCCAGCAGCGTAGCTGTGGGGAGCTCTGGGGCCAACGTCCTGACTTTC.

The J gene is TRBJ2-7, the V gene TRBV20-1, with 10 bases matching TRBD2. Germline V gene lookup returns CDR1 DFQATT and CDR2 SNEGSKA (reference sequence). The CDR3 is made up of 15 amino acids. V gave up 0 bases and J gave up 7 bases; unmatched junction bases: 9. CDR3 amino acids: CSARDVLAGAREQYF. CDR3 sequence (DNA): TGCAGTGCTAGAGATGTGCTAGCGGGAGCTAGGGAGCAGTACTTC.

The rearrangement joins TRBV7-9 to TRBJ1-2, with 9 bases fitting TRBD1. Germline CDR1 SEHNR, CDR2 FQNEAQ (reference sequence). The CDR3 covers 15 residues. J lost 2 bases, V lost 5 bases, and 6 bases had no gene match. The CDR3 spells CASSSTGGRNYGYTF. DNA of the CDR3: TGTGCCAGCAGCAGCACAGGGGGCCGAAACTATGGCTACACCTTC.

J is TRBJ2-1 and V is TRBV7-2; D ambiguous. The CDR3 runs to 14 residues. With 3 bases removed from V and 5 bases from J, the gap between germline ends came to 11 bases. Germline lookup yields CDR1 SGHTA and CDR2 FQGNSA. In DNA form, the CDR3 reads TGTGCCAGCAGCTTCAATCCATCCGACAATGAGCAGTTCTTC. Protein sequence: CASSFNPSDNEQFF.

A word on this clonotype: A much larger clone differs from this one at a single base, so this may be a read error. V is TRBV5-1 and J is TRBJ2-6, with D hard to call. The CDR3 extends over 15 amino acids. Germline V gene data show CDR1 as SGHRS and CDR2 as YFSETQ. V was clipped by 1 base and J by 2 bases, with 7 bases between them. In nucleotides, the CDR3 is TGCGCCAGCAGCTTGCACTTGGCTGGGGCCAACGTCCTGACTTTC. Residues: CASSLHLAGANVLTF. Using reference TRBV5-1 and TRBJ2-6 for the parts outside the CDR3, the full variable domain is KAGVTQTPRYLIKTRGQQVTLSCSPISGHRSVSWYQQTPGQGLQFLFEYFSETQRNKGNFPGRFSGRQFSNSRSEMNVSTLELGDSALYLCASSLHLAGANVLTFGAGSRLTVL.